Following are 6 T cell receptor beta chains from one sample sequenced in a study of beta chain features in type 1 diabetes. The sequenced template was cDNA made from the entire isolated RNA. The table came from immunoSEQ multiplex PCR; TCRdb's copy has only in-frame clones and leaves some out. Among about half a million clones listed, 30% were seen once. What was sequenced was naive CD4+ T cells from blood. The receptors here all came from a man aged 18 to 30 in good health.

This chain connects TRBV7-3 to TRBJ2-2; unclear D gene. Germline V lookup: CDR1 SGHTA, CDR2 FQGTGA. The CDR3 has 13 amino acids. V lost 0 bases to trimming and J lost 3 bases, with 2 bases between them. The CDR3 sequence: CASSLTYTGELFF. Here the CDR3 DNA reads TGTGCCAGCAGCTTAACTTACACCGGGGAGCTGTTTTTT.

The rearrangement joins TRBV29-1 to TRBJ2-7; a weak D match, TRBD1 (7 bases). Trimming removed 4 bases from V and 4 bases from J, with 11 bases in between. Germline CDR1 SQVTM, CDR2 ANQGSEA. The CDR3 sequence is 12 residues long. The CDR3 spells CSVVPGGYEQYF. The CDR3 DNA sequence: TGCAGCGTTGTTCCAGGGGGGTACGAGCAGTACTTC.

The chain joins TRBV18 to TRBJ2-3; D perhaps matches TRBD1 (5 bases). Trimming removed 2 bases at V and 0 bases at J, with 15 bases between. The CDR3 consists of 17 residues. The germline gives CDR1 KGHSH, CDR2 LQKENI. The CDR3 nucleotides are TGTGCCAGCTCACCAAGCTCGCAGACAGTTAGCACAGATACGCAGTATTTT. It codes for CASSPSSQTVSTDTQYF.

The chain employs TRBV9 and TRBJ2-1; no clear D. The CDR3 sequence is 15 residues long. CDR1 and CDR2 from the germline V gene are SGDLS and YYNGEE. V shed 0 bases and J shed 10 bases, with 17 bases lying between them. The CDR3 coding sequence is TGTGCCAGCAGCGTAGGGTCCAGTCTAGGTGGGGAGCAGTTCTTC. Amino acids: CASSVGSSLGGEQFF. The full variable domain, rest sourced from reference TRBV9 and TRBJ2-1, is DSGVTQTPKHLITATGQRVTLRCSPRSGDLSVYWYQQSLDQGLQFLIQYYNGEERAKGNILERFSAQQFPDLHSELNLSSLELGDSALYFCASSVGSSLGGEQFFGPGTRLTVL.

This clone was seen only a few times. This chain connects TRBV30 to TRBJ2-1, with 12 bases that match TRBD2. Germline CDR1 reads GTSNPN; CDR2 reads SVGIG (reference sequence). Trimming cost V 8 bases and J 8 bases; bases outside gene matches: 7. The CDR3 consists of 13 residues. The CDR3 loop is CAKTSGSLHEQFF. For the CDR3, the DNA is TGTGCCAAGACTAGCGGGAGCTTGCATGAGCAGTTCTTC. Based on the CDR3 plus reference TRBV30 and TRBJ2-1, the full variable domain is SQTIHQWPATLVQPVGSPLSLECTVEGTSNPNLYWYRQAAGRGLQLLFYSVGIGQISSEVPQNLSASRPQDRQFILSSKKLLLSDSGFYLCAKTSGSLHEQFFGPGTRLTVL.

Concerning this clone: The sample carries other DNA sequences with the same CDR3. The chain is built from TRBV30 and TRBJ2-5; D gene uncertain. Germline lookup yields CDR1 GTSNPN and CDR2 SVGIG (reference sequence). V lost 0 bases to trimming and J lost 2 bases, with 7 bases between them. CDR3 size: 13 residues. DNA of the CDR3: TGTGCCTGGAGTGTAGGCCTGCAAGAGACCCAGTACTTC. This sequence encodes CAWSVGLQETQYF.